This paragraph reports one T cell receptor (beta chain). CDR3 length: 13 residues. The V gene lost 4 bases and the J gene lost 4 bases, with 9 bases spanning the gap. Germline-derived CDR1 and CDR2 are SGHNT and YYREEE (reference sequence). The data derive from a study of control samples from healthy donors and cancer patients. The data were produced by immunoSEQ multiplex PCR, yet TCRdb's version contains in-frame clones alone and is incomplete. The repertoire has some 79,000 clones, 87% of them found once; the top ten carry about 4%. This TCR derives from a woman aged 50 to 60 in good health. Source material: blood. The V call is TRBV5-4, the J call TRBJ2-1, with unresolved D. CDR3 in amino acids: CASSIGRYNEQFF. DNA of the CDR3: TGTGCCAGCAGCATCGGACGATACAATGAGCAGTTCTTC.